The clone carrying this TCR beta chain was found once. This CDR3 is 16 amino acids long. V was clipped by 5 bases and J by 3 bases; unmatched bases: 10. Germline assignment: CDR1 SGHVS and CDR2 FNYEAQ. These data originate in a study of blood T cell repertoires in COVID-19. Study-wide context: PBMCs, B-cell-depleted T cells, or T cells were the source of the cDNA or gDNA that made up the material.

The authors' processing: Amplified reference gene primers provided the basis for estimating nucleated cell counts. Some clones are missing from TCRdb's copy, which holds only in-frame ones; the method was immunoSEQ multiplex PCR. Clone size and V and J calls were adopted from that table, with D and trimming inferred from the DNA. The sample has approximately 290,000 clones; 75% to 90% are singletons. The receptor was derived from a man younger than 30 with active or convalescent COVID-19. Sequencing was performed on peripheral blood. The V gene is TRBV7-6, the J gene TRBJ2-7; TRBD2 matches 10 bases. The DNA of the CDR3 is TGTGCCAGCAGCCAGACTAGCGGGTCCCCTCTCTACGAGCAGTACTTC. Protein sequence: CASSQTSGSPLYEQYF.